Sequencing of this TCR beta chain was carried out in a study of T-cell reconstitution after alpha-beta-depleted transplantation in children. The library targeted TCRbeta and was prepared with unique molecular identifiers. Using its own MiXCR run on the PCR reads, TCRdb lists one record per CDR3 protein. The profile covers approximately 270,000 distinct CDR3 sequences, with about 24% appearing a single time and about 4.8% taken by the ten largest. V shed 2 bases and J shed 7 bases, with 12 bases lying between them. CDR3 size: 14 residues. Germline assignment: CDR1 MNHNS and CDR2 SASEGT. Findings of the study overall: Surviving thymic progenitors and recipient T cells were the source of high TCRbeta diversity at day 60 in some patients.

Comments on this clonotype: Antigen unknown.

This chain uses TRBV6-1 with TRBJ1-5; D perhaps matches TRBD1 (5 bases). This TCR derives from a female patient aged 2-9 years who had a stem cell transplant for congenital amegakaryocytic thrombocytopenia, so the T cells may come from the graft donor. The source material was PBMCs, mostly from graft donor cells, sampled 360 days after TCRalphabeta/CD19-depleted stem cell transplant. DNA for the CDR3: TGTGCCAGCAGTGAATCCCAGGGCGGGCAGCCCCAGCATTTT. Amino acid sequence: CASSESQGGQPQHF.